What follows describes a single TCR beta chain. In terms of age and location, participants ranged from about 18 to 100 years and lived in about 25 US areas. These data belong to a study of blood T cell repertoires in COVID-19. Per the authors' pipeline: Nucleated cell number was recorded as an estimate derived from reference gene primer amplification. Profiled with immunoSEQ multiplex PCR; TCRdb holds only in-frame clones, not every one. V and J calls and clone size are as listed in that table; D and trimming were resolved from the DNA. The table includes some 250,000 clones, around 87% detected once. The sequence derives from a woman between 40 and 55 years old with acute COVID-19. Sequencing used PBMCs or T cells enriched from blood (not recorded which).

CDR3 residues: CASSEASWQETQYF. CDR3 in DNA: TGCGCCAGCAGTGAGGCTAGTTGGCAAGAGACCCAGTACTTC. The chain employs TRBV10-2 and TRBJ2-5; no reliable D call. Trimming removed 2 bases at V and 2 bases at J, with 9 bases between. Germline CDR1 reads WSHSY; CDR2 reads SAAADI. The CDR3 covers 14 residues.